A selection of T cell receptor beta chains follows, all from one sample in a study of T cell changes during pregnancy in multiple sclerosis. Sequenced by immunoSEQ multiplex PCR; TCRdb stores in-frame clones only, minus some. The table lists approximately 88,000 clones, around 93% of them singletons, with less than 2.5% in the top ten. The sample was peripheral blood, taken in the third trimester of pregnancy. These receptors all stem from a female donor with multiple sclerosis, enrolled in a pregnancy study. The CDR3 runs from the conserved cysteine through the conserved F or W. Each record gives: J gene, V gene, clone size, D gene, CDR3 DNA, CDR3 protein. The D gene is left open where the match is weak. A clone size is listed for some rows: how often the clone was seen (once, few, many), or a class if it is expanded.

>TRBJ1-4|TRBV6-1|NA|NA
TGTGCCAGCAGTGAAGCGCAGGGGAGCTTGGAAAAACTGTTTTTT
CASSEAQGSLEKLFF
>TRBJ1-4|TRBV6-1|NA|TRBD1
TGTGCCAGCAGGGACAGGACAGGCGGAAATGAAAAACTGTTTTTT
CASRDRTGGNEKLFF
>TRBJ2-7|TRBV6-1|NA|NA
TGTGCCAGCAGTGCCACCCCCGTGGGGGCAAGGACCTACGAGCAGTACTTC
CASSATPVGARTYEQYF
>TRBJ1-4|TRBV28|NA|NA
TGTGCCAGCCGCCGGGCAACTAATGAAAAACTGTTTTTT
CASRRATNEKLFF
>TRBJ2-6|TRBV19|NA|TRBD1
TGTGCCAGTAGTACCCTGGGACAGAGCTCTGGGGCCAACGTCCTGACTTTC
CASSTLGQSSGANVLTF
>TRBJ2-1|TRBV19|NA|TRBD2
TGTGCCAGTAGTATAGAACTAGCGGATGGGGATGAGCAGTTCTTC
CASSIELADGDEQFF
>TRBJ2-1|TRBV19|NA|NA
TGTGCCAGTAGTATTCCCGGGGTCTACAATGAGCAGTTCTTC
CASSIPGVYNEQFF
>TRBJ1-3|TRBV6-1|NA|NA
TGTGCCAGCAGTGAAGCGTCGGTACCCGGAAACACCATATATTTT
CASSEASVPGNTIYF
>TRBJ2-1|TRBV5-4|NA|TRBD2
TGTGCCAGCAGCTCGGTTGGGACTAGCCCTGAGCAGTTCTTC
CASSSVGTSPEQFF
>TRBJ2-7|TRBV5-1|NA|TRBD1
TGCGCCAGCAGCACCGGGACAGGGTTCCACGAGCAGTACTTC
CASSTGTGFHEQYF
>TRBJ1-1|TRBV18|NA|NA
TGTGCCAGCTCAGCGACTCTGAACACTGAAGCTTTCTTT
CASSATLNTEAFF
>TRBJ1-1|TRBV4-3|NA|NA
TGCGCCAGCAGCCAAGAATGGAGAAACACTGAAGCTTTCTTT
CASSQEWRNTEAFF
>TRBJ2-7|TRBV6-5|NA|NA
TGTGCCTGCCGGGGGACAGCCACCTACGAGCAGTACTTC
CACRGTATYEQYF
>TRBJ1-1|TRBV28|NA|TRBD1
TGTGCCAGCAGTCCCGACAGGGGCAACACTGAAGCTTTCTTT
CASSPDRGNTEAFF
>TRBJ1-2|TRBV30|NA|NA
TGTGCCTGGAGTGTACGACAGTACTATGGCTACACCTTC
CAWSVRQYYGYTF
>TRBJ2-1|TRBV27|NA|TRBD2
TGTGCCAGCAGTTTACGAGCTAGCGGGAGGGTAAGACCCAATGAGCAGTTCTTC
CASSLRASGRVRPNEQFF
>TRBJ2-7|TRBV4-1|NA|TRBD1
TGCGCCAGCAGCCAAGATAGGGGGCAGTACTACGAGCAGTACTTC
CASSQDRGQYYEQYF
>TRBJ1-1|TRBV4-2|NA|NA
TGTGCCAGCAGCTCTTCCGCATTCGGGGGGACTGAAGCTTTCTTT
CASSSSAFGGTEAFF
>TRBJ1-5|TRBV2|NA|TRBD1
TGTGCCAGCAGTGTATTTGGAGGACAGGGGAGGGATAGCAATCAGCCCCAGCATTTT
CASSVFGGQGRDSNQPQHF
>TRBJ1-5|TRBV6-1|NA|NA
TGTGCCAGCAGTGGGGCGGGGGGGCAGGGTAATCAGCCCCAGCATTTT
CASSGAGGQGNQPQHF
>TRBJ1-1|TRBV5-1|NA|NA
TGCGCCAGCAGCTTACAGGCCAACACTGAAGCTTTCTTT
CASSLQANTEAFF
>TRBJ2-7|TRBV5-1|NA|TRBD1
TGCGCCAGCAGTCGGGGAACAGGGGGCATGATCGGCGAGCAGTACTTC
CASSRGTGGMIGEQYF
>TRBJ1-1|TRBV5-1|once|NA
TGCGCCAGCAGCTTGGGACCCCTATGGACATCACGCACTGAAGCTTTCTTT
CASSLGPLWTSRTEAFF
>TRBJ1-4|TRBV27|once|NA
TGTGCCAGCAGTCCCAGGGGAATGGCTAATGAAAAACTGTTTTTT
CASSPRGMANEKLFF
>TRBJ1-1|TRBV9|once|NA
TGTGCCAGCAGCGGGCCTAAACAGGCTGAAGCTTTCTTT
CASSGPKQAEAFF
>TRBJ1-3|TRBV5-4|NA|NA
TGTGCCAGCAGCCGGGACATCTCTGGAAACACCATATATTTT
CASSRDISGNTIYF
>TRBJ2-1|TRBV29-1|once|TRBD1
TGCAGCGTGGGAACAGGGGGCCCGTTTCGGGATGAGCAGTTCTTC
CSVGTGGPFRDEQFF
>TRBJ2-1|TRBV27|NA|TRBD2
TGTGCCAGCAGTGATGGGACTAGCGGGAGCAATGAGCAGTTCTTC
CASSDGTSGSNEQFF
>TRBJ2-5|TRBV11-2|NA|TRBD2
TGTGCCAGCAGCTTAGGGGCGCTAGCGGGAGGGCAAGAGACCCAGTACTTC
CASSLGALAGGQETQYF
>TRBJ2-7|TRBV28|NA|NA
TGTGCCACCAACAGGTTTTCTACTTCCTACGAGCAGTACTTC
CATNRFSTSYEQYF
>TRBJ2-3|TRBV19|NA|TRBD1
TGTGCCACCGGGACAGGGCGAAGCACAGATACGCAGTATTTT
CATGTGRSTDTQYF